The rows below give T cell receptor beta chains drawn from one sample of a study of blood T cells in healthy people across ages. TCRdb ran MiXCR on the 5' RACE reads and lists one entry per CDR3 protein. The repertoire has hundreds of thousands of distinct CDR3 sequences, under 40% of them found once; the top ten carry 10% to 15%. The sequenced sample was blood. The receptors were sampled from a man aged 18 to 29 in good health. Both conserved end residues are part of each CDR3. D genes are given only for firm matches. Part of the rows lack a size; the others show once, few, many or a class for expanded clones.

j_gene	v_gene	abundance	d_gene	CDR3aa	CDR3nt
TRBJ1-5	TRBV2	few	NA	CASSEGPGGQTSNQPQHF	TGTGCCAGCAGTGAAGGGCCTGGCGGACAGACAAGCAATCAGCCCCAGCATTTT
TRBJ1-2	TRBV27	many	TRBD1	CASSLGGQGYGYTF	TGTGCCAGCAGTTTAGGCGGACAGGGGTATGGCTACACCTTC
TRBJ2-7	TRBV27	few	TRBD2	CASSFRNPGGPSYEQYF	TGTGCCAGCTCCTTCAGAAACCCGGGGGGACCTTCCTACGAGCAGTACTTC
TRBJ2-3	TRBV6-6	NA	NA	CASSLGTYYTDTQYF	TGTGCCAGCAGTCTCGGGACATACTACACAGATACGCAGTATTTT
TRBJ2-5	TRBV5-6	NA	NA	CASSFVSEETQYF	TGTGCCAGCAGCTTTGTATCGGAAGAGACCCAGTACTTC
TRBJ2-5	TRBV20-1	NA	NA	CSASSSRGRLRDQYF	TGCAGTGCTAGTTCGTCCCGGGGCAGGCTGAGGGACCAGTACTTC
TRBJ1-2	TRBV7-2	NA	TRBD1	CASSLWDSGLGYTF	TGTGCCAGCAGCTTATGGGACAGCGGACTGGGCTACACCTTC
TRBJ2-1	TRBV30	NA	TRBD2	CAWQSGTRFF	TGTGCCTGGCAGTCCGGGACTAGGTTCTTC
TRBJ2-7	TRBV12-3/TRBV12-4	few	NA	CASSPSRAVAYNEQYF	TGTGCCAGCAGTCCCTCCCGGGCGGTAGCCTACAATGAGCAGTACTTC
TRBJ1-2	TRBV6-1	NA	NA	CASSEGVGYYGYTF	TGTGCCAGCAGTGAAGGGGTGGGCTACTATGGCTACACCTTC
TRBJ2-5	TRBV7-6	few	NA	CASSARQKQETQYF	TGTGCCAGCAGCGCCCGACAGAAACAAGAGACCCAGTACTTC
TRBJ1-5	TRBV29-1	few	NA	CSVVDRTHPNNQPQHF	TGCAGCGTTGTGGACCGGACTCACCCAAACAATCAGCCCCAGCATTTT
TRBJ2-5	TRBV14	few	TRBD2	CASSPTHTSGRSSQYF	TGTGCCAGCAGTCCTACCCACACGAGCGGGAGGTCGTCCCAGTACTTC
TRBJ2-7	TRBV7-8	NA	TRBD1	CASSRDRGNYEQYF	TGTGCCAGCAGCCGTGACAGGGGGAACTACGAGCAGTACTTC
TRBJ2-3	TRBV5-1	NA	NA	CASSLVGLLSDTQYF	TGCGCCAGCAGCTTGGTGGGACTCCTATCAGATACGCAGTATTTT
TRBJ2-1	TRBV6-5	few	NA	CATKLKTRQFF	TGTGCCACCAAGTTGAAGACAAGGCAGTTCTTC
TRBJ2-6	TRBV12-3/TRBV12-4	NA	NA	CASSLGVHSVSGANVRTF	TGTGCCAGCAGTTTAGGTGTACACTCGGTCTCTGGGGCCAACGTCCGGACTTTC
TRBJ1-6	TRBV20-1	NA	TRBD1	CSARDRQGLNSPLHF	TGCAGTGCTAGAGACCGACAGGGCCTTAATTCACCCCTCCACTTT
TRBJ2-7	TRBV20-1	NA	TRBD2	CSARHGLAGGYEQYF	TGCAGTGCTAGACACGGACTAGCGGGGGGCTACGAGCAGTACTTC
TRBJ1-2	TRBV6-1	NA	TRBD1	CASSEGQGANYGYTF	TGTGCCAGCAGTGAGGGACAGGGGGCTAACTATGGCTACACCTTC
TRBJ1-4	TRBV19	few	NA	CASGPREAFEKLFF	TGTGCCAGTGGACCCAGGGAAGCCTTTGAAAAACTGTTTTTT